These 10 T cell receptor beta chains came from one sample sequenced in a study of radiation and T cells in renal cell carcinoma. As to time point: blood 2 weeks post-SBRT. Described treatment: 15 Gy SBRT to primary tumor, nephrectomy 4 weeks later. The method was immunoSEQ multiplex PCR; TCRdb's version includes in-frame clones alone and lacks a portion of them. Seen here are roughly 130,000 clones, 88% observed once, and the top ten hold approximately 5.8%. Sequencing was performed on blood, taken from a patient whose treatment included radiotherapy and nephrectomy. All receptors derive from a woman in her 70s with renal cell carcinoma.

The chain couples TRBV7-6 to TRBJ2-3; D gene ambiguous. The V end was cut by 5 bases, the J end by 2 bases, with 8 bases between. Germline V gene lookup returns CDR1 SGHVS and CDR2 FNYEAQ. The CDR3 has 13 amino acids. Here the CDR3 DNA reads TGTGCCAGCAGCCCCTACTACACAGATACGCAGTATTTT. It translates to CASSPYYTDTQYF.

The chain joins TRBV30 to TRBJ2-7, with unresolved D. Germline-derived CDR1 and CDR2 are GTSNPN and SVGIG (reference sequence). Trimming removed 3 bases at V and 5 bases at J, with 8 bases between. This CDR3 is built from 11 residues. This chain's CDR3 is CAWRVLDEQYF. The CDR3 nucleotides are TGTGCCTGGAGAGTGCTCGACGAGCAGTACTTC. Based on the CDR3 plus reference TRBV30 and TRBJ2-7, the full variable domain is SQTIHQWPATLVQPVGSPLSLECTVEGTSNPNLYWYRQAAGRGLQLLFYSVGIGQISSEVPQNLSASRPQDRQFILSSKKLLLSDSGFYLCAWRVLDEQYFGPGTRLTVT.

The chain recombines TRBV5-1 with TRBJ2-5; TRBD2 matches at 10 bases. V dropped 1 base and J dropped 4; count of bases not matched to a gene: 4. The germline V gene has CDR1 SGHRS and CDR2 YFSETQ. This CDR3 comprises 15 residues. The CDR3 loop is CASSLSGGAGETQYF. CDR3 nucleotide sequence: TGCGCCAGCAGCTTGAGCGGGGGGGCCGGAGAGACCCAGTACTTC.

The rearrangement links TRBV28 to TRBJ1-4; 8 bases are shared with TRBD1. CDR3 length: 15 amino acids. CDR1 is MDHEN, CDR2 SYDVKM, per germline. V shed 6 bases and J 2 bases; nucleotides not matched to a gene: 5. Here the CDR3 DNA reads TGTGCCAGCAGCAAGACAGGGGTTACTAATGAAAAACTGTTTTTT. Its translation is CASSKTGVTNEKLFF.

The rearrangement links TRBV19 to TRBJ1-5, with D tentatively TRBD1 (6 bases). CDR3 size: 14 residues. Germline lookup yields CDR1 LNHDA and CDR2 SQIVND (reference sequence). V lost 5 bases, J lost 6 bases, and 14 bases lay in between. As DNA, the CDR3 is TGTGCCAGTAGTGCACAGGGCTTACGTCAGCCCCAGCATTTT. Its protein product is CASSAQGLRQPQHF.

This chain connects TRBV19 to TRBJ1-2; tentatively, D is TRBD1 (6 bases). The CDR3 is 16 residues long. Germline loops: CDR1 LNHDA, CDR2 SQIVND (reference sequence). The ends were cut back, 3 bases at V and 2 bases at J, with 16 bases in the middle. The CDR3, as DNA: TGTGCCAGTAGTATTGCGGGGGCCCTGGCCAACTATGGCTACACCTTC. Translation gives CASSIAGALANYGYTF.

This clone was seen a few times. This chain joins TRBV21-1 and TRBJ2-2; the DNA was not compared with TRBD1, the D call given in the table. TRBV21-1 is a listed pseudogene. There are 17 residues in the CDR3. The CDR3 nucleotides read TGTGCCAGCAGCAGACCGACAGGGGGCCTTCACACCGGGGAGCTGTTTTTT. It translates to CASSRPTGGLHTGELFF.

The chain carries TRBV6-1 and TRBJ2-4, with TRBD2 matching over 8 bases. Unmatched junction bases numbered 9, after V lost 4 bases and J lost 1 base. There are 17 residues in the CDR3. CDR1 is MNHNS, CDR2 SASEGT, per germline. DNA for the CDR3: TGTGCCAGCAGTGGAGGTAGCGGGGTCGGGGCCAAAAACATTCAGTACTTC. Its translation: CASSGGSGVGAKNIQYF.

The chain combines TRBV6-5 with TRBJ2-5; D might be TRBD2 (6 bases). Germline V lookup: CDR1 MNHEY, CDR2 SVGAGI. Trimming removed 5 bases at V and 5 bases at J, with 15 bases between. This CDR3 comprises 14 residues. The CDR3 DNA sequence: TGTGCCAGCAGTCGTCGGGGGATCACGGAGACCCAGTACTTC. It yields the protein CASSRRGITETQYF.

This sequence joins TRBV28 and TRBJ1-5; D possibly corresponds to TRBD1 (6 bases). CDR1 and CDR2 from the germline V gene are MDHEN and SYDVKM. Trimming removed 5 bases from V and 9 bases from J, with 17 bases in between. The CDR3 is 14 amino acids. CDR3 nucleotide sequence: TGTGCCAGCAGTCCCGGGACAAACACTGCGCCCCAGCATTTT. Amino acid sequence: CASSPGTNTAPQHF.